This TCR beta chain was sequenced for a study of PD-1 blockade in classical Hodgkin lymphoma. Germline V gene lookup returns CDR1 MNHEY and CDR2 SVGAGI. V lost 5 bases to trimming and J lost 1 base; unmatched junction nucleotides: 3. The CDR3 is 15 amino acids. TCRdb keeps only in-frame clones here, not all; method: immunoSEQ multiplex PCR. The sample records tens of thousands of clones, roughly two thirds being singletons. Described time point: cycle 4 day 1 (C4D1), after 6 weeks of nivolumab. Every patient was affected by relapse after autologous stem cell transplantation, while exposure to brentuximab vedotin was not uniform.

This sample comprised peripheral blood mononuclear cells (PBMCs), obtained before the fourth cycle of nivolumab. This TCR derives from a human donor with classical Hodgkin lymphoma. The gene calls are TRBV6-5 and TRBJ2-5; 11 bases map to TRBD2. The CDR3 nucleotides read TGTGCCAGCAGTCCTAGCGGGGGGCGCCAAGAGACCCAGTACTTC. Translating it yields CASSPSGGRQETQYF.